This T cell receptor beta chain was sequenced during a study of T-cell reconstitution after alpha-beta-depleted transplantation in children. This clonotype was counted at least ten times. Unique molecular identifiers were built into the TCRbeta library. TCRdb fed the PCR reads into MiXCR, producing one record per CDR3 protein. The sample includes some 490,000 distinct CDR3 sequences, 9.5% to 15% of them seen just once. The length of the CDR3 is 13 residues. CDR1 and CDR2 (germline): MNHNS, SASEGT. V lost 9 bases and J 15 bases, leaving 21 bases between the germline ends. The clonotype originates from a human donor who donated a stem cell graft to a child with combined immunodeficiency. The material was PBMCs from the stem cell graft donor, obtained from the stem cell graft. This chain connects TRBV6-1 to TRBJ1-6; D remains unclear. The CDR3 sequence is CASSRVDGGVLHF. The CDR3 nucleotides read TGTGCCAGTAGCCGGGTAGACGGTGGTGTCCTCCACTTT.